This T cell receptor (beta chain) was sequenced for a study of T cells in lung cancer brain metastases. Whole-study findings and limits: Compared with paired primaries, brain metastases showed fewer unique productive clones (around 1,500 versus 5,000).

About this clone itself: Antigen: not known.

Profiled with immunoSEQ multiplex PCR; TCRdb holds only in-frame clones, not every one. Among over 950 clones listed, 86% were seen once. The sample taken for sequencing was tumor tissue from a brain metastasis. This sequence originates from a woman aged 50 to 65 with non-small cell lung cancer that had spread to the brain.

CDR3 sequence (DNA): TGTGCCAGCAGCTTTGGGACAGCTTACGAGCAGTACTTC. It specifies CASSFGTAYEQYF. The V call is TRBV7-9, the J call TRBJ2-7; 7 bases line up with TRBD1. V lost 3 bases and J lost 4; bases outside the gene matches: 3. Per the germline V gene, CDR1 is SEHNR and CDR2 is FQNEAQ (reference sequence). The CDR3 loop spans 13 amino acids.